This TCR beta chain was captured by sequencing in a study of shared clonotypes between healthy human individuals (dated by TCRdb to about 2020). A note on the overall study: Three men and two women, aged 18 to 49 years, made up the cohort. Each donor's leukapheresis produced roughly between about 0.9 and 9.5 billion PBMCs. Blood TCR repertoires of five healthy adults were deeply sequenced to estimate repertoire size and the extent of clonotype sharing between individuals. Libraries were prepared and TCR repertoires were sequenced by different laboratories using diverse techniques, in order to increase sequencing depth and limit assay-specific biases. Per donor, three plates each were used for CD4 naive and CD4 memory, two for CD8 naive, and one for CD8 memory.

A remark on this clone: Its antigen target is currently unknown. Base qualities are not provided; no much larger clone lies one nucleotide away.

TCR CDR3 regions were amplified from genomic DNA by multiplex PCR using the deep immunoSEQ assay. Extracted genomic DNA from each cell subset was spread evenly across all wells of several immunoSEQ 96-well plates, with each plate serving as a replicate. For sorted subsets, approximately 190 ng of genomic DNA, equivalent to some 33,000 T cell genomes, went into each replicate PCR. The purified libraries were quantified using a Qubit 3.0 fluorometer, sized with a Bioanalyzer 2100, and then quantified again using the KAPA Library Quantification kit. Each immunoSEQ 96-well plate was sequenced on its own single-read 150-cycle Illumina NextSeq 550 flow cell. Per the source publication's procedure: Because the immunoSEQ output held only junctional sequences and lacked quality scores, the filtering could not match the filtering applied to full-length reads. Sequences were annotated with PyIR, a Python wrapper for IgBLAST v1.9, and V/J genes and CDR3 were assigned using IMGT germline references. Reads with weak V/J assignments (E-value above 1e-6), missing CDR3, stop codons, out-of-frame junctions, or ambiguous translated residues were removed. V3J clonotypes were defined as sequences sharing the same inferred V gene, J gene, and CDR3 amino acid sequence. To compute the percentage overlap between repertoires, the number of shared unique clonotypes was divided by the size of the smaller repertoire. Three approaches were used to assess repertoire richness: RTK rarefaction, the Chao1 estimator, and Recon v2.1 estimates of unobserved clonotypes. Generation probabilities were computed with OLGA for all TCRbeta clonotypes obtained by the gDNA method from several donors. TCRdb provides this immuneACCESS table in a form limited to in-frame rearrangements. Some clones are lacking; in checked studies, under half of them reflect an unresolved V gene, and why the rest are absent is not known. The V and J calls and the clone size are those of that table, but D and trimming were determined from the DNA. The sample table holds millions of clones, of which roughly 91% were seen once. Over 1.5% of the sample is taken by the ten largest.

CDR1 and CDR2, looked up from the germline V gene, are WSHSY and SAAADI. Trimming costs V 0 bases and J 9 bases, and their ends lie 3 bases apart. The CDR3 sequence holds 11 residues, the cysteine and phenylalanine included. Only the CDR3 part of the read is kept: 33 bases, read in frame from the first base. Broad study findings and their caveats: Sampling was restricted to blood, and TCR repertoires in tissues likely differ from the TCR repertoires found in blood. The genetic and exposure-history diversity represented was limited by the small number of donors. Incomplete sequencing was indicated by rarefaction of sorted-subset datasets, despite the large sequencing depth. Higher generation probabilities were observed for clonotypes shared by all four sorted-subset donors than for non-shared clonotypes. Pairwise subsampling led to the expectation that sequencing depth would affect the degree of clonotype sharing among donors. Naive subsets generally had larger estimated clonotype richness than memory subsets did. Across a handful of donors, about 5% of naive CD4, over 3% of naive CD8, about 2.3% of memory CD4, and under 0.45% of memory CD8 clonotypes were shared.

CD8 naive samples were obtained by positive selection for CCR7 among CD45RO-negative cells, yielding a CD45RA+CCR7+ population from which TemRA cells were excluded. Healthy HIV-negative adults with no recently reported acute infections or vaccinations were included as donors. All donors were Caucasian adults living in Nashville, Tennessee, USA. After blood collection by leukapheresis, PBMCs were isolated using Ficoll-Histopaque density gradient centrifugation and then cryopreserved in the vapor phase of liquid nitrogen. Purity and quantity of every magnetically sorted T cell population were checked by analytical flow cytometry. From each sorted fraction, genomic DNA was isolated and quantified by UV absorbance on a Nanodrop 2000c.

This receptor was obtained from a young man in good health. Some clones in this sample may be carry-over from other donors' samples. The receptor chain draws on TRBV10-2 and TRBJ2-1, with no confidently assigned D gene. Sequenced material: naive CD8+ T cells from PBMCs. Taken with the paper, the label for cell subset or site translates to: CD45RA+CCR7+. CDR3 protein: CASSESVEQFF. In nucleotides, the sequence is TGCGCCAGCAGTGAGTCGGTTGAGCAGTTCTTC.